This entry lists 31 T cell receptor beta chains sequenced from one sample in a study of T cell responses to AZD1222 COVID-19 vaccine. Method: immunoSEQ multiplex PCR; TCRdb's copy keeps in-frame clones and lacks some. The sample consists of 95,000 to 150,000 clones, around 92% of them appearing once. The sample consisted of peripheral blood, taken on day 0 of AZD1222 vaccination. These receptors were collected from an adult in good health.

This rearrangement joins TRBV24-1 to TRBJ2-1; D is possibly TRBD1 (6 bases). This CDR3 spans 16 amino acids. The germline CDR1 and CDR2 sequences are KGHDR and SFDVKD. V was trimmed by 7 bases and J by 3 bases, leaving 18 bases between them. The DNA for the CDR3 is TGTGCCACCAGCCAAATAGGGGGAGCGATCTACAATGAGCAGTTCTTC. It translates to CATSQIGGAIYNEQFF.

The rearrangement joins TRBV28 to TRBJ2-1, with 9 positions matching TRBD2. There are 16 residues in the CDR3. CDR1 and CDR2 from the germline V gene are MDHEN and SYDVKM. J was trimmed by 5 bases and V by 7 bases; bases with no gene match: 12. CDR3 in amino acids: CASKLAGHRPHNEQFF. CDR3 nucleotides: TGTGCCAGCAAGCTAGCGGGACACAGGCCCCACAATGAGCAGTTCTTC.

The chain couples TRBV28 to TRBJ1-5, with D maybe TRBD1 (6 bases). The CDR3 loop spans 14 amino acids. Trimming shortened V by 1 base and J by 5 bases, and 9 bases separated the two germline ends. In germline, CDR1 is MDHEN, CDR2 SYDVKM. This chain's CDR3 is CASSLYREDQPQHF. Here the CDR3 DNA reads TGTGCCAGCAGTTTATACAGGGAGGATCAGCCCCAGCATTTT. Using reference TRBV28 and TRBJ1-5 for the parts outside the CDR3, the full variable domain is DVKVTQSSRYLVKRTGEKVFLECVQDMDHENMFWYRQDPGLGLRLIYFSYDVKMKEKGDIPEGYSVSREKKERFSLILESASTNQTSMYLCASSLYREDQPQHFGDGTRLSIL.

The V and J genes are TRBV6-5 and TRBJ2-5; perhaps TRBD2 as D (6 bases). V was clipped by 7 bases and J by 2 bases, with 14 bases between them. Germline V gene lookup returns CDR1 MNHEY and CDR2 SVGAGI. The CDR3 extends over 14 amino acids. The CDR3 loop reads CASTRLDAQETQYF. In DNA, the CDR3 is TGTGCCAGCACCAGACTAGACGCTCAAGAGACCCAGTACTTC.

The chain links TRBV14 to TRBJ2-5; D not certain. The V end lost 2 bases, the J end lost 1 base, and 5 bases lay between the germline ends. The CDR3 spans 13 residues. Germline V CDR1 and CDR2: SGHDN, FVKESK. The CDR3 nucleotides are TGTGCCAGCAGCCAATTCCTCCAAGAGACCCAGTACTTC. This codes for CASSQFLQETQYF. The full variable domain, completed using reference TRBV14 and TRBJ2-5, is EAGVTQFPSHSVIEKGQTVTLRCDPISGHDNLYWYRRVMGKEIKFLLHFVKESKQDESGMPNNRFLAERTGGTYSTLKVQPAELEDSGVYFCASSQFLQETQYFGPGTRLLVL.

V is TRBV30 and J is TRBJ1-5; no firm D call. The CDR3 sequence is 15 residues long. Germline V gene lookup returns CDR1 GTSNPN and CDR2 SVGIG (reference sequence). Trimming took off 0 bases at V and 4 bases at J, with 13 bases between the two ends. The CDR3 bases are TGTGCCTGGAGTGTACTCGGCAGCGAGAATCAGCCCCAGCATTTT. It encodes CAWSVLGSENQPQHF.

This clone was counted a few times. The chain uses TRBV6-1 and TRBJ1-1, with D hard to call. The CDR3 contains 12 residues. V was shortened by 3 bases and J by 9 bases, with 11 bases between the two germline ends. Germline-derived CDR1 and CDR2 are MNHNS and SASEGT. The CDR3 loop is CASSDRKDQAFF. DNA for the CDR3: TGTGCCAGCAGTGATAGGAAGGACCAAGCTTTCTTT.

J is TRBJ1-3 and V is TRBV14; no firm D call. The germline gives CDR1 SGHDN, CDR2 FVKESK. The V end lost 5 bases, the J end lost 4 bases, and 12 bases lay between the germline ends. The CDR3 is 14 residues long. CDR3 nucleotides: TGTGCCAGCAGCTTAGACTTACGCGGAAACACCATATATTTT. Protein product: CASSLDLRGNTIYF.

J is TRBJ2-7 and V is TRBV19; 8 bases align to TRBD1. The CDR3 consists of 15 residues. CDR1 is LNHDA and CDR2 is SQIVND in the germline V gene (reference sequence). With V trimmed by 6 bases and J by 2 bases, 9 bases remained unmatched. The CDR3 here is CASRPKDRGPYEQYF. DNA of the CDR3: TGTGCCAGTAGGCCGAAAGACAGGGGCCCCTACGAGCAGTACTTC. Variable domain in full (rest from reference TRBV19 and TRBJ2-7): DGGITQSPKYLFRKEGQNVTLSCEQNLNHDAMYWYRQDPGQGLRLIYYSQIVNDFQKGDIAEGYSVSREKKESFPLTVTSAQKNPTAFYLCASRPKDRGPYEQYFGPGTRLTVT.

This chain links TRBV28 with TRBJ1-2, with D possibly matching TRBD1 (5 bases). This CDR3 has 14 amino acids. Germline CDR1 MDHEN, CDR2 SYDVKM. V shed 3 bases and J shed 8 bases, with 16 bases lying between them. Here the CDR3 reads CASSLSGGFGGYTF. CDR3 coding DNA: TGTGCCAGCAGTTTGAGCGGGGGGTTCGGAGGCTACACCTTC.

This chain joins TRBV7-2 and TRBJ1-1; D might be TRBD1 (5 bases). CDR1 and CDR2 (germline): SGHTA, FQGNSA. Trimming shortened V by 2 bases and J by 4 bases, and 11 bases separated the two germline ends. This CDR3 is built from 14 residues. The CDR3 coding sequence is TGTGCCAGCAGCTTACCAGGACACGCCACTGAAGCTTTCTTT. Its protein is CASSLPGHATEAFF. Using reference TRBV7-2 and TRBJ1-1 for the parts outside the CDR3, the full variable domain is GAGVSQSPSNKVTEKGKDVELRCDPISGHTALYWYRQSLGQGLEFLIYFQGNSAPDKSGLPSDRFSAERTGGSVSTLTIQRTQQEDSAVYLCASSLPGHATEAFFGQGTRLTVV.

This clone showed up just once. CDR3 protein: CASSARDRQETQYF. DNA for the CDR3: TGTGCCAGCAGCGCCCGAGACCGTCAAGAGACCCAGTACTTC. This chain connects TRBV5-8 to TRBJ2-5, with D hard to call. The CDR3 consists of 14 residues. Germline values: CDR1 SGHTS, CDR2 YDEGEE. Trimming pared 4 bases from V and 2 bases from J, leaving 12 bases between.

V is TRBV29-1 and J is TRBJ1-2, with TRBD1 matching over 9 bases. V lost 3 bases, J lost 8 bases, and 1 base stayed unmatched. The CDR3 totals 11 residues. CDR1 is SQVTM, CDR2 ANQGSEA, per germline. This CDR3 reads CSVDTGGGYTF. CDR3 DNA: TGCAGCGTTGACACAGGGGGCGGCTACACCTTC.

This chain connects TRBV30 to TRBJ1-4, with D perhaps TRBD1 (5 bases). Germline lookup yields CDR1 GTSNPN and CDR2 SVGIG (reference sequence). The V end lost 0 bases, the J end lost 3 bases, and 8 bases lay between the germline ends. This CDR3 has 14 amino acids. Here the CDR3 reads CAWSVVGANEKLFF. DNA of the CDR3: TGTGCCTGGAGTGTCGTAGGGGCTAATGAAAAACTGTTTTTT.

The rearrangement joins TRBV30 to TRBJ1-2; D gene uncertain. The CDR3 is made up of 13 amino acids. Between the trimmed V and J ends, which lost 3 bases and 7 bases, there was a span of 15 bases. Per the germline V gene, CDR1 is GTSNPN and CDR2 is SVGIG (reference sequence). The CDR3 loop is CAWRSAGSAGYTF. CDR3 nucleotides: TGTGCCTGGAGGTCGGCGGGGAGTGCTGGCTACACCTTC.

This chain uses TRBV18 with TRBJ2-5; D perhaps matches TRBD1 (6 bases). The germline V and J ends were trimmed by 6 bases and 4 bases, with 24 bases remaining between them. CDR1 and CDR2 (germline): KGHSH, LQKENI. The CDR3 contains 17 residues. The CDR3 bases are TGTGCCAGCTCCCTACAACGGAGCCCGACGGACAGAGAGACCCAGTACTTC. Residues: CASSLQRSPTDRETQYF.

V is TRBV5-1 and J is TRBJ2-1, with 9 bases aligning to TRBD2. V gave up 4 bases and J gave up 4 bases; unmatched junction bases: 12. Germline-derived CDR1 and CDR2 are SGHRS and YFSETQ. The CDR3 extends over 17 amino acids. The CDR3 is CASSGGNLAGLYNEQFF. For the CDR3, the DNA is TGCGCCAGCAGCGGGGGGAACCTAGCGGGATTGTACAATGAGCAGTTCTTC.

V and J are TRBV1 and TRBJ2-1; TRBD2, the table's D call, lacks a check against the DNA. TRBV1 is described as a pseudogene. This CDR3 has 16 amino acids. CDR3 coding DNA: TGCACCAGCACCCCAAGTTGGTCTAGCGGGGATCGAGAGCAGTTCTTC. Residues: CTSTPSWSSGDREQFF.

The V call is TRBV19, the J call TRBJ2-7, with 8 bases that match TRBD1. The CDR3 sequence is 17 residues long. Germline CDR1 is LNHDA and CDR2 is SQIVND (reference sequence). After removal of 6 bases from V and 2 bases from J, the junction contained 15 bases not matched to a gene. As DNA, the CDR3 is TGTGCCAGTAGCAAACGACCCGGGACAGGAGCCCCCTACGAGCAGTACTTC. Its translation: CASSKRPGTGAPYEQYF.

The rearrangement uses TRBV29-1 and TRBJ1-5; maybe TRBD1 (6 bases). Germline V CDR1 and CDR2: SQVTM, ANQGSEA. The ends were cut back, 3 bases at V and 6 bases at J, with 12 bases in the middle. This CDR3 has 13 amino acids. Here the CDR3 reads CSVEGQGGQPQHF. In DNA form, the CDR3 reads TGCAGCGTTGAGGGACAAGGAGGTCAGCCCCAGCATTTT.

As concerns this clone: At one end the junction does not follow the germline gene, possibly because of a read error. The chain employs TRBV12-3 or TRBV12-4 and TRBJ1-2, with 7 nucleotides matching TRBD1. CDR3 size: 12 residues. DNA of the CDR3: TGTGCCAGCAGTCCGCGGCCAGGGGGTGGTAGTTTC. Translated, it gives CASSPRPGGGSF.

CDR3 coding DNA: TGTGCCAGCAGCTTAGGTTGGAATCAGCCCCAGCATTTT. Translated, it gives CASSLGWNQPQHF. The V call is TRBV7-8, the J call TRBJ1-5; no definite D call. The V gene lost 1 base and the J gene lost 4 bases, with 5 bases spanning the gap. The germline V gene has CDR1 SGHVS and CDR2 FQNEAQ. This CDR3 region has 13 residues.

This clone was observed once. The gene calls are TRBV5-1 and TRBJ1-1; D call uncertain. The CDR3 covers 14 residues. Deletions cut 4 bases from V and 0 bases from J, with 10 bases between. Germline V gives CDR1 SGHRS, CDR2 YFSETQ. The CDR3 loop reads CASSAETLNTEAFF. The CDR3 coding sequence is TGCGCCAGCAGCGCCGAAACCTTGAACACTGAAGCTTTCTTT.

The gene calls are TRBV18 and TRBJ2-1; TRBD2 agrees at 9 bases. V was pared by 6 bases and J by 4 bases, with 7 bases of the junction left unmatched. CDR3 length: 15 residues. Germline CDR1 and CDR2: KGHSH and LQKENI. The CDR3 nucleotides are TGTGCCAGCTCGGCCTCTAGCGGGGAGTACAATGAGCAGTTCTTC. It specifies CASSASSGEYNEQFF.

This clone was seen once. The CDR3 here is CASSQGGLGANVLTF. The CDR3 DNA reads TGCGCCAGCAGCCAAGGGGGGCTCGGGGCCAACGTCCTGACTTTC. V and J are TRBV4-3 and TRBJ2-6; D possibly corresponds to TRBD1 (6 bases). CDR3 length: 15 residues. CDR1 is LGHNA and CDR2 is YSLEER in the germline V gene. Trimming took 1 base from V and 4 from J, leaving 8 bases between them.

V and J are TRBV7-3 and TRBJ1-5, with D uncertain. V was shortened by 0 bases and J by 0 bases, with 12 bases between the two germline ends. The CDR3 is 17 residues long. Germline V gives CDR1 SGHTA, CDR2 FQGTGA. CDR3 nucleotide sequence: TGTGCCAGCAGCTTAACGTTTAGGAACTATAGCAATCAGCCCCAGCATTTT. It is translated as CASSLTFRNYSNQPQHF.

The chain employs TRBV5-4 and TRBJ2-3; TRBD1 agrees at 9 bases. Germline CDR1 and CDR2: SGHNT and YYREEE (reference sequence). This CDR3 region has 16 residues. Losses at the gene ends were 0 bases for V and 2 bases for J; bases not matched to a gene: 4. CDR3 region: CASSLGGDRVTDTQYF. For the CDR3, the DNA is TGTGCCAGCAGCTTGGGAGGGGACAGGGTCACAGATACGCAGTATTTT.

V usage is TRBV30 and J usage is TRBJ2-5; D is uncertain. CDR3 size: 12 residues. Trimming shortened V by 2 bases and J by 5 bases, and 9 bases separated the two germline ends. Germline V gene lookup returns CDR1 GTSNPN and CDR2 SVGIG (reference sequence). The CDR3 bases are TGTGCCTGGAGTCCCTCCGGGGAGACCCAGTACTTC. It is translated as CAWSPSGETQYF.

The rearrangement joins TRBV6-6 to TRBJ2-1; TRBD1 might be the D (6 bases). The CDR3 is 17 amino acids. Trimming removed 6 bases at V and 4 bases at J, with 22 bases between. Germline CDR1 MNHNY, CDR2 SVGAGI (reference sequence). In DNA form, the CDR3 reads TGTGCCAGCAGACGAGGGACACCCTCCCTTAAATACAATGAGCAGTTCTTC. This sequence encodes CASRRGTPSLKYNEQFF.

The rearrangement links TRBV19 to TRBJ1-5; D not certain. The CDR3 is 18 residues long. Germline CDR1 is LNHDA and CDR2 is SQIVND (reference sequence). V dropped 3 bases and J dropped 0 bases, with 18 bases sitting between them. CDR3: CASSILFGRRDSNQPQHF. CDR3 DNA: TGTGCCAGTAGTATTCTTTTCGGGAGACGGGATAGCAATCAGCCCCAGCATTTT.

The CDR3 spells CASTRSPRLAGGLTPGTQYF. The DNA for the CDR3 is TGTGCCAGCACCCGGAGTCCCCGACTAGCGGGGGGGCTTACACCAGGGACCCAGTACTTC. V usage is TRBV28 and J usage is TRBJ2-5, with 14 bases that match TRBD2. This CDR3 region has 20 residues. J gave up 7 bases and V 7 bases, and 23 bases lay outside the gene matches. Germline CDR1 and CDR2: MDHEN and SYDVKM.